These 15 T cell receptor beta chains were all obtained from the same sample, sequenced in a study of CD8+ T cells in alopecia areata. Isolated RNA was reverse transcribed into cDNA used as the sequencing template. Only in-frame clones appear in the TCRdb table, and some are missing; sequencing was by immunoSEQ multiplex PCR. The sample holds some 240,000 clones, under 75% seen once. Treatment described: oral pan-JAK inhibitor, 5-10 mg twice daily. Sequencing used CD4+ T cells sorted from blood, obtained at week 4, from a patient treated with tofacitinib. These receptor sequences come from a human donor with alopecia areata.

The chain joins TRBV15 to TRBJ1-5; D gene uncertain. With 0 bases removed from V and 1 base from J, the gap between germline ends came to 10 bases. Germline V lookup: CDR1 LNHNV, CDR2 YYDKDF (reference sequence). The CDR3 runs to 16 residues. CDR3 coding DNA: TGTGCCACCAGCAGAGAGAAGGACTGGAGCAATCAGCCCCAGCATTTT. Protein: CATSREKDWSNQPQHF.

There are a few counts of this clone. The CDR3 reads CASSFKSSYEQYF. The CDR3 nucleotides are TGTGCCAGCAGTTTTAAAAGCTCCTACGAGCAGTACTTC. The J gene is TRBJ2-7, the V gene TRBV27; unclear D gene. The CDR3 runs to 13 residues. CDR1 is MNHEY, CDR2 SMNVEV, per germline (reference sequence). Trimming stripped 3 bases from V and 0 bases from J, with 6 bases between.

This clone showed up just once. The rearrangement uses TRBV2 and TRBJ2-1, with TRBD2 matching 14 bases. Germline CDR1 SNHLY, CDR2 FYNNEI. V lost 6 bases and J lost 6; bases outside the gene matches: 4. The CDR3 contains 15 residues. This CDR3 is CASRFGTSGGNEQFF. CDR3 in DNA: TGTGCCAGCAGATTCGGGACTAGCGGGGGCAATGAGCAGTTCTTC.

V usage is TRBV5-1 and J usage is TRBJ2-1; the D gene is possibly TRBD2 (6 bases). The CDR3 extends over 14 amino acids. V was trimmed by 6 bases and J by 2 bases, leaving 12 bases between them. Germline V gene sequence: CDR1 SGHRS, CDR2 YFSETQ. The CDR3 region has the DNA TGCGCCAGCACGGTTCCGGGGGCCTACAATGAGCAGTTCTTC. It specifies CASTVPGAYNEQFF.

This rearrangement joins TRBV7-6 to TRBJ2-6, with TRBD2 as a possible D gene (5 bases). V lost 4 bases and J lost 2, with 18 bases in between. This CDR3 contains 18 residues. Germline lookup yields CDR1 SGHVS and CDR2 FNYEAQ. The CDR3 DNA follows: TGTGCCAGCAGCTCATTACTCCGGACTCCTCCTGGGGCCAACGTCCTGACTTTC. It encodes CASSSLLRTPPGANVLTF. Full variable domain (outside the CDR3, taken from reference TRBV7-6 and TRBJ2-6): GAGVSQSPRYKVTKRGQDVALRCDPISGHVSLYWYRQALGQGPEFLTYFNYEAQQDKSGLPNDRFSAERPEGSISTLTIQRTEQRDSAMYRCASSSLLRTPPGANVLTFGAGSRLTVL.

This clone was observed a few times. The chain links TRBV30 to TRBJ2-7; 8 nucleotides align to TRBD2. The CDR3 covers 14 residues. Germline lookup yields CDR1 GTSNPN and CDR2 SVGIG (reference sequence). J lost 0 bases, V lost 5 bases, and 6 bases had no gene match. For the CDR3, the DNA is TGTGCCTGGCCGGGACTAGTCCTCTCCTACGAGCAGTACTTC. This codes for CAWPGLVLSYEQYF.

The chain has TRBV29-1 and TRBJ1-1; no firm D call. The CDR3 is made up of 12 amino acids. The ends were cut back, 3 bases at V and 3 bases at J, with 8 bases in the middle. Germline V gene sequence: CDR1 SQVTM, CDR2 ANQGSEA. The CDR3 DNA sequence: TGCAGCGTTGACGCCAGCCACACTGAAGCTTTCTTT. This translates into CSVDASHTEAFF.

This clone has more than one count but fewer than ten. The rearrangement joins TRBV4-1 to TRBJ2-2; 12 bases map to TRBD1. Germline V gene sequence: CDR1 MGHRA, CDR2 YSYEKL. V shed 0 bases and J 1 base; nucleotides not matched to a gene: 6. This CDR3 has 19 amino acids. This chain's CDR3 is CASSQEGQGASQNTGELFF. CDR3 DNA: TGCGCCAGCAGCCAAGAGGGACAGGGGGCCTCCCAGAACACCGGGGAGCTGTTTTTT.

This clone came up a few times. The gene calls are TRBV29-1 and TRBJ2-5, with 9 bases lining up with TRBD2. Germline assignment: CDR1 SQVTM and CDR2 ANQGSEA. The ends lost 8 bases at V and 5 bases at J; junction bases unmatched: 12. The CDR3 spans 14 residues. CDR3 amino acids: CSPLLISGGETQYF. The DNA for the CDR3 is TGCAGCCCGTTACTGATTAGCGGGGGTGAGACCCAGTACTTC. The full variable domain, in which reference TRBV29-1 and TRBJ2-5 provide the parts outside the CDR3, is SAVISQKPSRDICQRGTSLTIQCQVDSQVTMMFWYRQQPGQSLTLIATANQGSEATYESGFVIDKFPISRPNLTFSTLTVSNMSPEDSSIYLCSPLLISGGETQYFGPGTRLLVL.

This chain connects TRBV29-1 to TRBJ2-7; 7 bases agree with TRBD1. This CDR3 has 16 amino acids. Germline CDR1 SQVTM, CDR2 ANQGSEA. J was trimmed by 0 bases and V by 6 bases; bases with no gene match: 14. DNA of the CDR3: TGCAGCGTGTCGCGTCCCACAGGGGCAAGCTCCTACGAGCAGTACTTC. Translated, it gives CSVSRPTGASSYEQYF.

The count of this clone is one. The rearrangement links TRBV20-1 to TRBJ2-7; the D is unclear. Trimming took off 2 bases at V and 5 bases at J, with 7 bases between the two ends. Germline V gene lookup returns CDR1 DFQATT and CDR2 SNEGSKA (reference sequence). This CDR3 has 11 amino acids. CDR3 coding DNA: TGCAGTGCTAGAACTGGGAACGAGCAGTACTTC. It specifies CSARTGNEQYF.

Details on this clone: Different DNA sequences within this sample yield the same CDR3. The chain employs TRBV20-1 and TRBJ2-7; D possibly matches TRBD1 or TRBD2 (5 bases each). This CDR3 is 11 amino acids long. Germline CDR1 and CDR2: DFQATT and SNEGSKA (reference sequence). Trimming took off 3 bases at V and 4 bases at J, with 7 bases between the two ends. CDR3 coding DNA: TGCAGTGCTAGGAGGGGTTACGAGCAGTACTTC. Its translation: CSARRGYEQYF.

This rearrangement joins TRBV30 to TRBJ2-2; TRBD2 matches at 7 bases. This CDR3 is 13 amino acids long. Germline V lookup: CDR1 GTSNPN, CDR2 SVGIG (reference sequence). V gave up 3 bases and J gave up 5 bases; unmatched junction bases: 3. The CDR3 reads CAWRGEGTGELFF. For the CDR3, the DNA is TGTGCCTGGAGAGGGGAGGGGACCGGGGAGCTGTTTTTT. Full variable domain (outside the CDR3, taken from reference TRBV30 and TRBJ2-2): SQTIHQWPATLVQPVGSPLSLECTVEGTSNPNLYWYRQAAGRGLQLLFYSVGIGQISSEVPQNLSASRPQDRQFILSSKKLLLSDSGFYLCAWRGEGTGELFFGEGSRLTVL.

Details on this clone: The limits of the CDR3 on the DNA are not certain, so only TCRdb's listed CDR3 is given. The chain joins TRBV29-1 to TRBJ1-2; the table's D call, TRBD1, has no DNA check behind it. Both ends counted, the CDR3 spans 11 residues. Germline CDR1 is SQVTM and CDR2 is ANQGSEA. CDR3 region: CSVVGQGSSTF.

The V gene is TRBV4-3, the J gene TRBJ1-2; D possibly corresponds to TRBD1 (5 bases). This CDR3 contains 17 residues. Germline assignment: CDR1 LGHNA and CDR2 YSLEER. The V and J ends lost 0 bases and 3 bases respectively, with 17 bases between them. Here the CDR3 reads CASSQEWYGGKDYGYTF. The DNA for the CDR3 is TGCGCCAGCAGCCAAGAGTGGTATGGGGGAAAGGACTATGGCTACACCTTC.